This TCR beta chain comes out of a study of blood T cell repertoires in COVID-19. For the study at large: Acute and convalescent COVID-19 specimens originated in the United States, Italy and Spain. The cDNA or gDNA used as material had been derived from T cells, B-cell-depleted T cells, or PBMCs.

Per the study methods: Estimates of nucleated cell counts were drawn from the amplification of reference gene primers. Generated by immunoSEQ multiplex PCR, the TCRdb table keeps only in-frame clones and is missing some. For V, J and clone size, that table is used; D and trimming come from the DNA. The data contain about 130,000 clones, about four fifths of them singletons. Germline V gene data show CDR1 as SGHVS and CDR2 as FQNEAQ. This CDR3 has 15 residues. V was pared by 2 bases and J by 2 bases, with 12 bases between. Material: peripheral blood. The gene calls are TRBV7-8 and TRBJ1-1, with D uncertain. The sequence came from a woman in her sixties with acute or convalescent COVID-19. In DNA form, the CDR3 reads TGTGCCAGCAGCTTAAAAGAGGCGGTAAACACTGAAGCTTTCTTT. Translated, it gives CASSLKEAVNTEAFF.